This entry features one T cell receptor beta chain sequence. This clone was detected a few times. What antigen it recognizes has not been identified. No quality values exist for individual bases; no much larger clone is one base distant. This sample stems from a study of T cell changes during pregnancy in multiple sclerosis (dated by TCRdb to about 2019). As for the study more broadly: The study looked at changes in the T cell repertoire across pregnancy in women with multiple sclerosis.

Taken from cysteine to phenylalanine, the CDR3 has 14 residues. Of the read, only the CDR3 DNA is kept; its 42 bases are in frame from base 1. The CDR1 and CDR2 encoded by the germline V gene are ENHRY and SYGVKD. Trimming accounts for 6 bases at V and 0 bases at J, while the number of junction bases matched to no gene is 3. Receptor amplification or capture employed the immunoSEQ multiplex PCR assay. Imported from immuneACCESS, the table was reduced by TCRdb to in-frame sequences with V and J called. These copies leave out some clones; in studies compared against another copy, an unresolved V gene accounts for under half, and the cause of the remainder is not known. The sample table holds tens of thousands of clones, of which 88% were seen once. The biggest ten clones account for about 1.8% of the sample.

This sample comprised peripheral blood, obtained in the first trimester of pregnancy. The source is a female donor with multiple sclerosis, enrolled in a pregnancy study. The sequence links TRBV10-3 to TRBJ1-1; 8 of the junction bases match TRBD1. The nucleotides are TGTGCCATCAGCACGGACAGGGTGAACACTGAAGCTTTCTTT. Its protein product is CAISTDRVNTEAFF.